These 5 T cell receptor beta chains were sequenced from one sample in a study of blood T cells in healthy people across ages. Then a second PCR, running about 7 to 11 cycles, was carried out with a sample-barcoded 5' primer and a J-beta primer mix. TCRdb processed the 5' RACE reads anew with MiXCR; each CDR3 protein has one entry. The sample has hundreds of thousands of distinct CDR3 sequences; about 51% are singletons. The specimen sequenced was blood. The receptors stem from a woman of 80 years or more in good health.

J is TRBJ2-3 and V is TRBV6-1; D is possibly TRBD1 (5 bases). The V and J ends lost 6 bases and 6 bases respectively, with 13 bases between them. The CDR3 loop spans 13 amino acids. CDR1 is MNHNS and CDR2 is SASEGT in the germline V gene. The CDR3 loop is CASRVQEWDTQYF. The CDR3 coding sequence is TGTGCCAGCAGAGTACAGGAGTGGGATACGCAGTATTTT.

This rearrangement joins TRBV7-2 to TRBJ2-7; the match to TRBD2 covers 10 bases. Germline CDR1 and CDR2: SGHTA and FQGNSA. The CDR3 has 17 residues. Trimming took 1 base from V and 1 from J; bases not matched to a gene: 7. This CDR3 reads CASSLGTSGLLSYEQYF. The CDR3 DNA reads as TGTGCCAGCAGCTTAGGGACTAGCGGACTACTATCCTACGAGCAGTACTTC.

This chain links TRBV28 with TRBJ2-1, with D possibly TRBD1 on 6 matching bases. The V end was cut by 5 bases, the J end by 5 bases, with 16 bases between. CDR1 is MDHEN, CDR2 SYDVKM, per germline. The CDR3 is 15 residues long. This CDR3 is CASSPRQERDNEQFF. The CDR3 bases are TGTGCCAGCAGTCCGCGACAGGAACGAGACAATGAGCAGTTCTTC.

This clonotype was detected once. This sequence may be a read error, since a much larger clone differs from it by one base. The chain recombines TRBV28 with TRBJ2-5; 9 bases align to TRBD1. CDR3 size: 15 residues. The junction had 4 bases not matched to a gene; V was cut back by 4 bases and J by 1 base. The germline CDR1 and CDR2 sequences are MDHEN and SYDVKM. CDR3 protein: CASSWLDRGQETQYF. CDR3 coding DNA: TGTGCCAGCAGTTGGTTGGACAGGGGCCAAGAGACCCAGTACTTC.

The J gene is TRBJ2-1, the V gene TRBV20-1; no definite D call. Trimming removed 4 bases from V and 9 bases from J, with 13 bases in between. This CDR3 comprises 12 residues. Germline V gene lookup returns CDR1 DFQATT and CDR2 SNEGSKA (reference sequence). In DNA form, the CDR3 reads TGCAGTGCTAATTTCGAGGCCGGTGAGCAGTTCTTC. Protein product: CSANFEAGEQFF.